This T cell receptor (beta chain) was documented in a study of shared clonotypes between healthy human individuals. As for the study in general: The plates for each donor numbered three CD4 naive, three CD4 memory, two CD8 naive and one CD8 memory. General study results and limits: Relative to memory subsets, naive subsets generally showed larger estimated richness.

This clone was observed once. Its antigen is still unknown. Data came from immunoSEQ multiplex PCR; TCRdb stores just in-frame clones and leaves some out. Here the sample spans around 700,000 clones, approximately 79% being singletons. CDR1 is SGHVS and CDR2 is FQNEAQ in the germline V gene. CDR3 size: 14 residues. V shed 4 bases and J shed 6 bases, with 13 bases lying between them. Nashville, Tennessee was home to all donors, who were Caucasian adults. V is TRBV7-8 and J is TRBJ2-4; TRBD1 or TRBD2 may be the D gene (5 bases each). Sequencing was carried out using memory CD4+ T cells sorted from blood. Sample subset: CD45RA-negative fraction. This TCR was sampled from a woman aged 30 to 39 in good health. CDR3 sequence: CASSSRGRGNIQYF. The DNA for the CDR3 is TGTGCCAGCAGCTCGAGGGGACGGGGAAACATTCAGTACTTC.